These T cell receptor beta chains were read from a single sample in a study of beta chain features in type 1 diabetes. TCRdb's copy holds only in-frame clones and misses some; the assay was immunoSEQ multiplex PCR. The sample yields a few hundred thousand clones, approximately 15% seen once. Sequencing was performed on naive CD4+ T cells from blood. These receptor sequences come from a man in his thirties or forties with type 1 diabetes. CDR3s include the opening cysteine and the closing phenylalanine or tryptophan. A D gene is named only where the DNA matches it firmly. Clone size is not always given. Where it is, it says once, few, many or a class for expanded clones.

V,size,D,J,DNA,CDR3
TRBV5-4,NA,NA,TRBJ1-1,TGTGCCAGCAGCTTGCTTCGGGGAAGTACGGACACTGAAGCTTTCTTT,CASSLLRGSTDTEAFF
TRBV18,few,TRBD1,TRBJ1-1,TGTGCCAGCTCACCGGACAGGTTGAACACTGAAGCTTTCTTT,CASSPDRLNTEAFF
TRBV13,NA,NA,TRBJ2-1,TGTGCCAGCAGCTCCTGGGGGCAGGGCCGTGAGCAGTTCTTC,CASSSWGQGREQFF
TRBV27,NA,TRBD1,TRBJ2-7,TGTGCCAGCAGTCGGGACAGATACTACGAGCAGTACTTC,CASSRDRYYEQYF
TRBV7-2,NA,NA,TRBJ2-5,TGTGCCAGCAGCTTAGTAGGGGACAAGACCCAGTACTTC,CASSLVGDKTQYF
TRBV9,few,TRBD1,TRBJ1-6,TGTGCCAGCAGCGTCCTGCCCCAGGGGGATTCCCTCGGAAATTCACCCCTCCACTTT,CASSVLPQGDSLGNSPLHF
TRBV7-9,NA,NA,TRBJ1-3,TGTGCCAGCAGCTCAGTTATCAACTCTGGAAACACCATATATTTT,CASSSVINSGNTIYF
TRBV29-1,few,NA,TRBJ1-1,TGCAGCACAAAGACCGGGAGAAGCACTGAAGCTTTCTTT,CSTKTGRSTEAFF
TRBV7-2,NA,TRBD1,TRBJ2-7,TGTGCCAGCAGCACGTATACAGGGGTTCCCTACGAGCAGTACTTC,CASSTYTGVPYEQYF
TRBV5-1,NA,NA,TRBJ2-1,TGCGCCAGCAGCAAGATTACAGGGCGGGCCTACAATGAGCAGTTCTTC,CASSKITGRAYNEQFF
TRBV4-1,NA,TRBD2,TRBJ2-3,TGCGCCAGCAGCCCCGGACTAGCTCCTACCTCGGCGCAGTATTTT,CASSPGLAPTSAQYF
TRBV4-2,NA,TRBD2,TRBJ2-3,TGTGCCAGCAGCCAAGCGCCTAGCGGAGGCACAGATACGCAGTATTTT,CASSQAPSGGTDTQYF
TRBV29-1,few,NA,TRBJ1-1,TGCAGCGTTGAAGATAGGAGGGTGGGGAACACTGAAGCTTTCTTT,CSVEDRRVGNTEAFF
TRBV4-1,NA,TRBD1,TRBJ1-1,TGCGCCAGCAGGGGGTACGACAGGGGCCCAGAAGCTTTCTTT,CASRGYDRGPEAFF
TRBV30,once,TRBD1,TRBJ2-5,TGTACCTGGAGTGTCGCCACAGGGGGCGGGGAGACCCAGTACTTC,CTWSVATGGGETQYF
TRBV7-2,few,NA,TRBJ2-7,TGTGCCAGCAGCTTAATGGGCAGCTGGCAGTACTTC,CASSLMGSWQYF
TRBV10-3,few,TRBD2,TRBJ2-1,TGTGCCATCAGTGAGTCGTTAGCGGGGGATTATGAGCAGTTCTTC,CAISESLAGDYEQFF
TRBV10-3,NA,NA,TRBJ1-2,TGTGCCATCAGTGACCCTCGGGGGGGCTATGGCTACACCTTC,CAISDPRGGYGYTF
TRBV7-2,few,NA,TRBJ2-5,TGTGCCAGCAGCTTAGGTCTGGGGGCAGGGGGGGAGACCCAGTACTTC,CASSLGLGAGGETQYF
TRBV6-1,few,NA,TRBJ1-5,TGTGCCAGCCACGGACAGATCAATCAGCCCCAGCATTTT,CASHGQINQPQHF
TRBV4-2,few,TRBD2,TRBJ2-7,TGTGCCAGCAGCCAAGATGGAACTAGCGGGACCCTCTACGAGCAGTACTTC,CASSQDGTSGTLYEQYF
TRBV7-9,NA,TRBD2,TRBJ2-1,TGTGCCAGCAGCTTAGGGCTAGCGGGGGATGAGCAGTTCTTC,CASSLGLAGDEQFF
TRBV19,NA,NA,TRBJ1-1,TGTGCCAGTAGTCACCGCCCGGACAGACAAAACACTGAAGCTTTCTTT,CASSHRPDRQNTEAFF
TRBV7-8,NA,TRBD2,TRBJ2-1,TGTGCCAGCAGCTCCTCTAGCGGGATAGGATCCTACAATGAGCAGTTCTTC,CASSSSSGIGSYNEQFF
TRBV18,NA,NA,TRBJ1-2,TGTGCCAGCTCACGGACAGAATTAAACTATGGCTACACCTTC,CASSRTELNYGYTF
TRBV7-2,NA,NA,TRBJ1-1,TGTGCCAGCAGCTCGGGACAGAACACTGAAGCTTTCTTT,CASSSGQNTEAFF
TRBV18,NA,TRBD1,TRBJ2-5,TGTGCCAGCTCACCGGGACAGTACCAAGAGACCCAGTACTTC,CASSPGQYQETQYF
TRBV5-6,NA,NA,TRBJ1-2,TGTGCCAGCAGCTTGGGACAACGAACTAACTATGGCTACACCTTC,CASSLGQRTNYGYTF
TRBV30,NA,TRBD1,TRBJ1-2,TGTGCCTACGGGACAGGTACATTCCGGAGCGGGTACACCTTC,CAYGTGTFRSGYTF
TRBV18,NA,TRBD1,TRBJ2-5,TGTGCCAGCTCACCGCGGACAGGTCAAGAGACCCAGTACTTC,CASSPRTGQETQYF
TRBV7-2,NA,TRBD1,TRBJ1-5,TGTGCCAGCAGCTCACAGGGGGATCAGCCCCAGCATTTT,CASSSQGDQPQHF
TRBV13,few,NA,TRBJ1-2,TGTGCCAGCAGCTTTATACAGGTTCGAGGCTACACCTTC,CASSFIQVRGYTF
TRBV7-9,few,NA,TRBJ1-5,TGTGCCAGCAGCTTAAAAGGGGGGGACGGGAGCAATCAGCCCCAGCATTTT,CASSLKGGDGSNQPQHF
TRBV19,NA,TRBD2,TRBJ2-1,TGTGCCAGTAGCGCGACTAGCGGGGAGCAGTTCTTC,CASSATSGEQFF
TRBV7-9,NA,TRBD1,TRBJ2-7,TGTGCCAGCAGCCCAGGGGGCGCGGTGTACGAGCAGTACTTC,CASSPGGAVYEQYF
TRBV9,few,NA,TRBJ2-3,TGTGCCAGCAGCCCAGGGTCTAGCACAGATACGCAGTATTTT,CASSPGSSTDTQYF
TRBV19,NA,TRBD1,TRBJ2-7,TGTGCCAGTAGTATCCCCGGACAGGGGGCCTACGAGCAGTACTTC,CASSIPGQGAYEQYF
TRBV6-5,NA,TRBD1,TRBJ1-5,TGTGCCAGCAGAACAGGGGGCGATCAGCCCCAGCATTTT,CASRTGGDQPQHF
TRBV19,few,NA,TRBJ2-1,TGTGCCAGTAGTCCAGGGGGGACAGATTACAATGAGCAGTTCTTC,CASSPGGTDYNEQFF
TRBV7-2,few,TRBD2,TRBJ2-1,TGTGCCAGCGCTTCCTACCCTAGCGGGAGCAATGAGCAGTTCTTC,CASASYPSGSNEQFF
TRBV11-2,few,NA,TRBJ1-1,TGTGCCAGCAGCCCCCAGACAACTGAAGCTTTCTTT,CASSPQTTEAFF
TRBV30,few,TRBD2,TRBJ2-7,TGTGCCTGGAGTGACGGGGAGGGCTCCTACGAGCAGTACTTC,CAWSDGEGSYEQYF
TRBV2,few,NA,TRBJ1-1,TGTGCCAGCAACCCGGGAAGGACTGAAGCTTTCTTT,CASNPGRTEAFF
TRBV11-2,NA,TRBD1,TRBJ1-1,TGTGCCAGCAGCTTTCGGGACAGGGGAACCTCTGAAGCTTTCTTT,CASSFRDRGTSEAFF